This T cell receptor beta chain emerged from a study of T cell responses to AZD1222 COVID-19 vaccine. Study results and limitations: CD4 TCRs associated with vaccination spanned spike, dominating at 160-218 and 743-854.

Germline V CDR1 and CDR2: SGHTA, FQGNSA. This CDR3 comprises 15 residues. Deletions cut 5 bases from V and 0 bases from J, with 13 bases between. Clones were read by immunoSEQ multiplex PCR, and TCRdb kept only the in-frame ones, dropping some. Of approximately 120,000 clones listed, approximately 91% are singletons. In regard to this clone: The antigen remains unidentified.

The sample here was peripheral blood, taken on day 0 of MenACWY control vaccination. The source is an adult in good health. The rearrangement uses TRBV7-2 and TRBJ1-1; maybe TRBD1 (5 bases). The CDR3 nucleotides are TGTGCCAGCAGCCCCCAAACAGGATTGAACACTGAAGCTTTCTTT. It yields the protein CASSPQTGLNTEAFF.